This T cell receptor (beta chain) was found in a study of OX40 agonist ivuxolimab in advanced cancers. The overall study: Administration of intravenous ivuxolimab to patients occurred every 2 weeks at 0.01 to 10 mg/kg.

TCRdb's copy holds only in-frame clones and misses some; the assay was immunoSEQ multiplex PCR. The repertoire holds roughly 100,000 clones, with approximately 93% as singletons. The CDR3 runs to 14 residues. Germline V gives CDR1 SEHNR, CDR2 FQNEAQ (reference sequence). V lost 6 bases to trimming and J lost 4 bases; unmatched junction nucleotides: 7. V usage is TRBV7-9 and J usage is TRBJ1-1; 8 nucleotides match TRBD1. This clonotype originated in an adult with an advanced solid tumor such as melanoma, head and neck, liver or kidney cancer. The material sequenced was CD4+ or CD8+ T cells sorted from blood, taken in a trial of the OX40 agonist ivuxolimab. CDR3 amino acids: CASRVQGAITEAFF. CDR3 nucleotide sequence: TGTGCCAGCAGGGTGCAGGGGGCGATCACTGAAGCTTTCTTT.